This T cell receptor beta chain was sequenced in a study of cytomegalovirus exposure and HLA in healthy donors. Study outcomes and limitations: Cytomegalovirus-associated TCR beta chains were listed, numbering under 200. Subsequent analysis showed first-cohort TCR clusters tending to co-occur in some 120 validation repertoires. With high specificity and sensitivity, the classifier reportedly diagnosed cytomegalovirus status.

Using immunoSEQ multiplex PCR, the repertoire was profiled, and TCRdb retains in-frame clones only, with some absent. The sample has 130,000 to 150,000 clones; 70% to 90% are singletons. The CDR3 has 15 residues. With 8 bases clipped from V and 1 base from J, the junction kept 11 bases outside the gene matches. Germline lookup yields CDR1 MGHRA and CDR2 YSYEKL. As regards this clone: Its antigen is not known.

J is TRBJ2-7 and V is TRBV4-1, with 7 positions matching TRBD2. This TCR was sampled from a woman under 30 in good health and CMV-seropositive. The sample comprised PBMCs. The CDR3 nucleotides are TGCGCCAGCGGGGCGGGGCAGCGGGGATCCTACGAGCAGTACTTC. Translation: CASGAGQRGSYEQYF.